This entry lists 20 T cell receptor beta chains sequenced from one sample in a study of blood T cell repertoires in COVID-19. Measured with immunoSEQ multiplex PCR; TCRdb has only the in-frame clones, and not every one. The profile covers hundreds of thousands of clones, with about 87% appearing a single time and around 3% taken by the ten largest. Input material: PBMCs or T cells enriched from blood (not recorded which). The receptors stem from a woman aged 45-60 years who had recovered from COVID-19.

This chain links TRBV11-2 with TRBJ1-4, with unresolved D. Looked up from germline, CDR1 is SGHAT and CDR2 is FQNNGV. The CDR3 has 14 amino acids. The V and J ends lost 5 bases and 3 bases respectively, with 10 bases between them. Written as DNA, the CDR3 is TGTGCCAGCAGCCCTTTGGGAGCTAATGAAAAACTGTTTTTT. The encoded protein is CASSPLGANEKLFF.

The gene calls are TRBV30 and TRBJ2-4, with 7 nucleotides matching TRBD1. The germline CDR1 and CDR2 sequences are GTSNPN and SVGIG (reference sequence). V lost 3 bases, J lost 0 bases, and 5 bases stayed unmatched. This CDR3 has 15 residues. The CDR3 sequence is CAWRGQFLAKNIQYF. The DNA of the CDR3 is TGTGCCTGGAGGGGACAGTTCCTAGCCAAAAACATTCAGTACTTC.

V gene TRBV6-2 or TRBV6-3 combines with J gene TRBJ1-2, with D possibly TRBD1 on 6 matching bases. In germline, CDR1 is MNHEY, CDR2 SVGEGT. The V and J ends lost 6 bases and 3 bases respectively, with 14 bases between them. This CDR3 is 14 amino acids long. The CDR3 spells CASSDQGYDYGYTF. The CDR3 DNA reads as TGTGCCAGCAGCGACCAGGGGTATGACTATGGCTACACCTTC.

The genes are TRBV27 and TRBJ2-3, with D tentatively TRBD2 (6 bases). The germline V gene has CDR1 MNHEY and CDR2 SMNVEV (reference sequence). The CDR3 is 16 residues long. With 0 bases removed from V and 2 bases from J, the gap between germline ends came to 12 bases. The CDR3 loop reads CASSLSGTRATDTQYF. In DNA form, the CDR3 reads TGTGCCAGCAGTTTATCCGGGACTCGGGCCACAGATACGCAGTATTTT.

V usage is TRBV9 and J usage is TRBJ2-6; 13 nucleotides line up with TRBD2. This CDR3 contains 19 residues. Germline V gene sequence: CDR1 SGDLS, CDR2 YYNGEE. V trimming: 4 bases; J trimming: 2 bases; junction bases outside the gene matches: 9. CDR3 sequence (DNA): TGTGCCAGCAGCCCCCGGACTAGCGGGAGCTACCCTGGGGCCAACGTCCTGACTTTC. Amino acids: CASSPRTSGSYPGANVLTF.

V and J are TRBV28 and TRBJ1-2; D is ambiguous. Trimming removed 7 bases at V and 5 bases at J, with 23 bases between. Per germline, CDR1 MDHEN and CDR2 SYDVKM. CDR3 length equals 16 residues. CDR3 in DNA: TGTGCCAGCACCCCCTTCACCCGGGGTTCAATTTATGGCTACACCTTC. Protein sequence: CASTPFTRGSIYGYTF.

The CDR3 reads CASSLGGGNTGELFF. The CDR3 nucleotides are TGCGCCAGCAGCTTGGGAGGGGGTAACACCGGGGAGCTGTTTTTT. V is TRBV5-1 and J is TRBJ2-2; a weak D match, TRBD1 (6 bases). V lost 0 bases and J lost 2, with 8 bases in between. CDR1 and CDR2 (germline): SGHRS, YFSETQ. The CDR3 spans 15 residues.

The genes are TRBV2 and TRBJ2-1; 7 bases match TRBD1. Germline CDR1 reads SNHLY; CDR2 reads FYNNEI. The CDR3 has 14 amino acids. V trimming: 4 bases; J trimming: 1 base; junction bases outside the gene matches: 1. Here the CDR3 DNA reads TGTGCCAGCAGTGCGGGACAGTCCTACAATGAGCAGTTCTTC. This translates into CASSAGQSYNEQFF.

The V and J genes are TRBV28 and TRBJ1-1, with 9 positions matching TRBD1. V lost 7 bases and J lost 4; bases outside the gene matches: 4. CDR3 length: 13 residues. CDR1 is MDHEN and CDR2 is SYDVKM in the germline V gene. CDR3 protein: CASTMTGGTEAFF. The CDR3 nucleotides read TGTGCCAGCACTATGACAGGGGGCACTGAAGCTTTCTTT.

The chain joins TRBV24-1 to TRBJ2-3; D is possibly TRBD1 (6 bases). CDR3 size: 15 residues. V was clipped by 3 bases and J by 2 bases, with 11 bases between them. Germline lookup yields CDR1 KGHDR and CDR2 SFDVKD. CDR3 sequence reads: CATSDLTGTTDTQYF. DNA for the CDR3: TGTGCCACCAGTGATCTGACAGGAACCACAGATACGCAGTATTTT.

This rearrangement joins TRBV28 to TRBJ1-5; no firm D call. Trimming shortened V by 1 base and J by 6 bases, and 13 bases separated the two germline ends. CDR3 length: 15 residues. The germline CDR1 and CDR2 sequences are MDHEN and SYDVKM. The CDR3 region has the DNA TGTGCCAGCAGTTTATCGACGGGTCGTAGTCAGCCCCAGCATTTT. The encoded protein is CASSLSTGRSQPQHF.

This chain uses TRBV4-2 with TRBJ2-1, with 9 bases matching TRBD1. The V and J ends lost 2 bases and 5 bases, in that order; junction bases with no gene match: 10. Per the germline V gene, CDR1 is LGHNA and CDR2 is YNFKEQ. The CDR3 spans 17 residues. The CDR3 region has the DNA TGTGCCAGCAGCCAACCTACTCGACAGGGGGTCAACAATGAGCAGTTCTTC. Protein: CASSQPTRQGVNNEQFF.

The chain carries TRBV6-4 and TRBJ2-1, with 7 bases that match TRBD2. Germline-derived CDR1 and CDR2 are MRHNA and SNTAGT. CDR3 length equals 15 residues. V lost 2 bases to trimming and J lost 2 bases; unmatched junction nucleotides: 3. This CDR3 is CASSDREVPYNEQFF. The CDR3 region has the DNA TGTGCCAGCAGTGACCGGGAGGTCCCCTACAATGAGCAGTTCTTC.

The V gene is TRBV30, the J gene TRBJ1-6; no reliable D call. This CDR3 comprises 13 residues. V lost 0 bases to trimming and J lost 7 bases, with 7 bases between them. Germline CDR1 reads GTSNPN; CDR2 reads SVGIG (reference sequence). The CDR3 DNA reads as TGTGCCTGGAGTGTAACGGGGAATTCACCCCTCCACTTT. This translates into CAWSVTGNSPLHF. The whole variable domain, remainder taken from reference TRBV30 and TRBJ1-6, is SQTIHQWPATLVQPVGSPLSLECTVEGTSNPNLYWYRQAAGRGLQLLFYSVGIGQISSEVPQNLSASRPQDRQFILSSKKLLLSDSGFYLCAWSVTGNSPLHFGNGTRLTVT.

This chain links TRBV28 with TRBJ2-7; 9 bases align to TRBD2. V shed 6 bases and J 1 base; nucleotides not matched to a gene: 7. The CDR3 sequence is 15 residues long. The germline CDR1 and CDR2 sequences are MDHEN and SYDVKM. Here the CDR3 DNA reads TGTGCCAGCAGCGACAGCGGGGGGTTTTCCTACGAGCAGTACTTC. Translated: CASSDSGGFSYEQYF.

The chain carries TRBV28 and TRBJ1-1, with D possibly being TRBD1 (6 bases). The CDR3 sequence is 14 residues long. CDR1 is MDHEN and CDR2 is SYDVKM in the germline V gene. The V end was cut by 7 bases, the J end by 1 base, with 13 bases between. The CDR3 nucleotides read TGTGCCAGCACTACAATAGGGGGGAACACTGAAGCTTTCTTT. Translation gives CASTTIGGNTEAFF.

The J gene is TRBJ1-5, the V gene TRBV28; the match to TRBD1 covers 9 bases. J gave up 7 bases and V 5 bases, and 6 bases lay outside the gene matches. This CDR3 spans 14 amino acids. Germline V gives CDR1 MDHEN, CDR2 SYDVKM. CDR3 coding DNA: TGTGCCAGCAGTCGGGACAGGGTACGGCAGCCCCAGCATTTT. Protein sequence: CASSRDRVRQPQHF.

V gene TRBV6-2 or TRBV6-3 combines with J gene TRBJ1-1; D is uncertain. The CDR3 runs to 16 residues. V was trimmed by 1 base and J by 0 bases, leaving 12 bases between them. Germline V gene lookup returns CDR1 MNHEY and CDR2 SVGEGT. CDR3 sequence (DNA): TGTGCCAGCAGTTACTTCGGGGTAAACATGAACACTGAAGCTTTCTTT. Residues: CASSYFGVNMNTEAFF.

V is TRBV7-2 and J is TRBJ2-3; tentative D call: TRBD2 (6 bases). The V and J ends lost 6 bases and 2 bases respectively, with 9 bases between them. Germline V CDR1 and CDR2: SGHTA, FQGNSA. This CDR3 region has 13 residues. For the CDR3, the DNA is TGTGCCAGCAGGGCGGGGAACACAGATACGCAGTATTTT. It encodes CASRAGNTDTQYF.

The rearrangement links TRBV6-5 to TRBJ1-2; TRBD1 agrees at 7 bases. J lost 7 bases, V lost 0 bases, and 8 bases had no gene match. The CDR3 contains 15 residues. The germline CDR1 and CDR2 sequences are MNHEY and SVGAGI. CDR3 in DNA: TGTGCCAGCAGTTACTCTAGACAGGGCCTAAGTGGCTACACCTTC. Encoded protein: CASSYSRQGLSGYTF.